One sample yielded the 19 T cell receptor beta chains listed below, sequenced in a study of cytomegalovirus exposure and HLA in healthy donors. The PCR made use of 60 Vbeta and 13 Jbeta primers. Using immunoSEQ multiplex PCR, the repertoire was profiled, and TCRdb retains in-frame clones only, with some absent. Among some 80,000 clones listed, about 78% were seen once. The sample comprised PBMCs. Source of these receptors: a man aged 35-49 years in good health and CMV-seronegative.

This CDR3 reads CASSQPGGGDTEAFF. Here the CDR3 DNA reads TGTGCCAGCAGCCAACCGGGGGGAGGCGACACTGAAGCTTTCTTT. The chain carries TRBV28 and TRBJ1-1, with a tentative D call TRBD1 (5 bases). CDR1 is MDHEN, CDR2 SYDVKM, per germline. V was shortened by 6 bases and J by 3 bases, with 17 bases between the two germline ends. The CDR3 is made up of 15 amino acids.

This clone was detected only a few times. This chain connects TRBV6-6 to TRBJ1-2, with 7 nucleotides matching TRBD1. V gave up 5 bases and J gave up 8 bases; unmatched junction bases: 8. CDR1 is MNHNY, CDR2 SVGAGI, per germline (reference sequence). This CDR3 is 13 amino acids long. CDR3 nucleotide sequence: TGTGCCAGCAGTCTCACAGGGGAAAGAGGCTACACCTTC. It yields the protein CASSLTGERGYTF.

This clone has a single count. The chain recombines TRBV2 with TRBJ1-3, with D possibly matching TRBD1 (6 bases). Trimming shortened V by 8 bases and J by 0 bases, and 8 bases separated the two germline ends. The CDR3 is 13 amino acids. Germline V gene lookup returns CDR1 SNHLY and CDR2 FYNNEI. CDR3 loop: CASGQYSGNTIYF. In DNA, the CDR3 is TGTGCCAGCGGACAGTACTCTGGAAACACCATATATTTT.

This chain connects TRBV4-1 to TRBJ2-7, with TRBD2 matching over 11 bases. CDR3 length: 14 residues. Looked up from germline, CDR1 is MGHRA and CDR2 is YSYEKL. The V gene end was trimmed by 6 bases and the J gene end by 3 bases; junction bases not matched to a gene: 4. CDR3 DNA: TGCGCCAGCAGGCCGGGACTAGCGGACTACGAGCAGTACTTC. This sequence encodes CASRPGLADYEQYF.

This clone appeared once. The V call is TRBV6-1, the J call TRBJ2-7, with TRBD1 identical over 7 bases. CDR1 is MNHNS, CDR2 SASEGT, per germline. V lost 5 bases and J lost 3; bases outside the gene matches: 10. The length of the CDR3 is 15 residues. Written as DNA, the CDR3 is TGTGCCAGCAGTCTAGGGACAGATACCTTCTACGAGCAGTACTTC. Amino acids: CASSLGTDTFYEQYF.

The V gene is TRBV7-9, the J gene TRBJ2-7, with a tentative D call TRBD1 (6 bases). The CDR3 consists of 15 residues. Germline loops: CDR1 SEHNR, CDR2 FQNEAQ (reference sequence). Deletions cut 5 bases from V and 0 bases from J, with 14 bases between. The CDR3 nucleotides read TGTGCCAGCAGCCTGGACAGAAAGAGCTCCTACGAGCAGTACTTC. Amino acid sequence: CASSLDRKSSYEQYF.

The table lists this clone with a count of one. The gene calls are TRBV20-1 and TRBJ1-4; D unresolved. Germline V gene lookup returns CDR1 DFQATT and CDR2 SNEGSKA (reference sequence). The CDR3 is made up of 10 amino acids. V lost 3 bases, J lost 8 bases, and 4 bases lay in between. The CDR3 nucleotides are TGCAGTGCTAGGGAGGAAAAACTGTTTTTT. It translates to CSAREEKLFF.

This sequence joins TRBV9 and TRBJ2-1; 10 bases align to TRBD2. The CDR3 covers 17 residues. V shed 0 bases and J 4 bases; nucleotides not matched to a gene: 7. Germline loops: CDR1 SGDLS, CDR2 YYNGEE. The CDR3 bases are TGTGCCAGCAGCGTAGGAGGTCCTAGCGGGGGTTACAATGAGCAGTTCTTC. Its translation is CASSVGGPSGGYNEQFF.

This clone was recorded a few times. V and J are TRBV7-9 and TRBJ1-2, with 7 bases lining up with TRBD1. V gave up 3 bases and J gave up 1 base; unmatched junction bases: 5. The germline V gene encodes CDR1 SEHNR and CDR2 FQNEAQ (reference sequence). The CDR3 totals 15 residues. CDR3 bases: TGTGCCAGCAGCTTGGGGTACAGGGGTAACTATGGCTACACCTTC. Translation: CASSLGYRGNYGYTF.

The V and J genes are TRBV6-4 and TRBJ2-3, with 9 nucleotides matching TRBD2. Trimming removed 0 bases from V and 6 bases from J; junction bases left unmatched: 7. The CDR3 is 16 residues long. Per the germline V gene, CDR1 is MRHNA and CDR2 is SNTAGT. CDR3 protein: CASSDSGSGSPDTQYF. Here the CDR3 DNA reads TGTGCCAGCAGTGACTCGGGTAGCGGGAGTCCGGATACGCAGTATTTT.

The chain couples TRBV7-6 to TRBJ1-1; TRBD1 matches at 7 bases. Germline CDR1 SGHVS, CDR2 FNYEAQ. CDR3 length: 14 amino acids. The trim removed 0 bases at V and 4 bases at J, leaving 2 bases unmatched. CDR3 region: CASSLATGATEAFF. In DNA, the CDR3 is TGTGCCAGCAGCTTAGCAACAGGGGCCACTGAAGCTTTCTTT. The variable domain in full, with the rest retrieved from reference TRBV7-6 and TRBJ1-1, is GAGVSQSPRYKVTKRGQDVALRCDPISGHVSLYWYRQALGQGPEFLTYFNYEAQQDKSGLPNDRFSAERPEGSISTLTIQRTEQRDSAMYRCASSLATGATEAFFGQGTRLTVV.

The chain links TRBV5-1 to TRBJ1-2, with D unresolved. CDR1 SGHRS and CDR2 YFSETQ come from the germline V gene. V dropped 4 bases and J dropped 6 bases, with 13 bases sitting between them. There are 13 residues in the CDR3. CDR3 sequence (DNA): TGCGCCAGCAGCCCGGCCGGGTTGGATGGCTACACCTTC. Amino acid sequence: CASSPAGLDGYTF.

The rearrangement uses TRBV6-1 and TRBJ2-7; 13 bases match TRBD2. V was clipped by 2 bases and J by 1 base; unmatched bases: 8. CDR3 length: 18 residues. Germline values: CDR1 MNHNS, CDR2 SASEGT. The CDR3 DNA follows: TGTGCCAGCAGTGAATATCCCCAGACTAGCGGGAGGTCCTACGAGCAGTACTTC. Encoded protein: CASSEYPQTSGRSYEQYF.

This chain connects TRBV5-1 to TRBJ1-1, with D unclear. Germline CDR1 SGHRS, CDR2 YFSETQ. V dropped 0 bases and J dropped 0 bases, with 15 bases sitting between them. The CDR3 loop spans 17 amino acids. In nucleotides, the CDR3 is TGCGCCAGCAGCTTGGTCGTAGGGAGAGAATTGAACACTGAAGCTTTCTTT. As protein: CASSLVVGRELNTEAFF.

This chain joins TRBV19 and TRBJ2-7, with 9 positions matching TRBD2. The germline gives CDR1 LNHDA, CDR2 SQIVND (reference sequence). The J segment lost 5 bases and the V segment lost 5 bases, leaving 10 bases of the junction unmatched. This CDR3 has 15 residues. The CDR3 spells CASSGTPGTSHEQYF. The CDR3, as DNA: TGTGCCAGTAGTGGAACCCCCGGGACTAGCCACGAGCAGTACTTC. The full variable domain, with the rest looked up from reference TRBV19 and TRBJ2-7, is DGGITQSPKYLFRKEGQNVTLSCEQNLNHDAMYWYRQDPGQGLRLIYYSQIVNDFQKGDIAEGYSVSREKKESFPLTVTSAQKNPTAFYLCASSGTPGTSHEQYFGPGTRLTVT.

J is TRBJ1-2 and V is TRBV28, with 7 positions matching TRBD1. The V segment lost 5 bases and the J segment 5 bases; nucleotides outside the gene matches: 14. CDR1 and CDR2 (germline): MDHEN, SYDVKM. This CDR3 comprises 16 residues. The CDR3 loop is CASSTVGDREIYGYTF. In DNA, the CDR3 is TGTGCCAGCAGTACAGTGGGGGACAGAGAGATTTATGGCTACACCTTC.

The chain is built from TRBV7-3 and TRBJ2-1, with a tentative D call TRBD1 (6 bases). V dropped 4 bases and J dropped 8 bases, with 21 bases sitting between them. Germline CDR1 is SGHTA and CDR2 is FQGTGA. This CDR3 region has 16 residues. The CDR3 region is CASSSLKGDPPDEQFF. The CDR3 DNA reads TGTGCCAGCAGCTCCCTCAAGGGGGACCCCCCGGATGAGCAGTTCTTC. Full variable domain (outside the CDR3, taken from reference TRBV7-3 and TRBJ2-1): GAGVSQTPSNKVTEKGKYVELRCDPISGHTALYWYRQSLGQGPEFLIYFQGTGAADDSGLPNDRFFAVRPEGSVSTLKIQRTERGDSAVYLCASSSLKGDPPDEQFFGPGTRLTVL.

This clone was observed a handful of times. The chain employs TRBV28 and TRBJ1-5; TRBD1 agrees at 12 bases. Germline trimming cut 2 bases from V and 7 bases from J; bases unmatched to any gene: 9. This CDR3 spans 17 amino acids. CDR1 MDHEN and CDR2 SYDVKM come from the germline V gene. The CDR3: CASSLTVGQGAGQPQHF. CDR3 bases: TGTGCCAGCAGTTTAACGGTGGGACAGGGGGCAGGGCAGCCCCAGCATTTT.

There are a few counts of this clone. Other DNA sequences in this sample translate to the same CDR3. This CDR3 is CASSYSRTGDSPLHF. The CDR3, as DNA: TGTGCCAGCAGTTACTCCCGGACGGGGGATTCACCCCTCCACTTT. This chain links TRBV6-5 with TRBJ1-6; TRBD1 might be the D (5 bases). V was cut by 0 bases and J by 8 bases, with 11 bases left in between. This CDR3 has 15 amino acids. Per germline, CDR1 MNHEY and CDR2 SVGAGI.